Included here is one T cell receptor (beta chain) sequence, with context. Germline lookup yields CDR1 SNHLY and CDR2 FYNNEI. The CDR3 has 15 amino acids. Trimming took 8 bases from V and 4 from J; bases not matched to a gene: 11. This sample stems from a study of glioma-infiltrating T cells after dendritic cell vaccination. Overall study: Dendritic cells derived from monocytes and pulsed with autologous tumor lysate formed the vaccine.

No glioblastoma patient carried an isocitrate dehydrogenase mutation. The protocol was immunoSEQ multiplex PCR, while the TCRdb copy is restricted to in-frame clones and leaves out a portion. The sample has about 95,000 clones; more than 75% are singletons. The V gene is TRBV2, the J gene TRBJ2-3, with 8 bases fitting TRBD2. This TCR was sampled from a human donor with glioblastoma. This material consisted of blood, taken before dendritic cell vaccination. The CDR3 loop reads CASYKGLESADTQYF. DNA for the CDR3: TGTGCCAGCTACAAGGGACTAGAGAGTGCAGATACGCAGTATTTT. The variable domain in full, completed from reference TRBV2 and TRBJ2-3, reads EPEVTQTPSHQVTQMGQEVILRCVPISNHLYFYWYRQILGQKVEFLVSFYNNEISEKSEIFDDQFSVERPDGSNFTLKIRSTKLEDSAMYFCASYKGLESADTQYFGPGTRLTVL.